These 15 T cell receptor beta chains share one sample of origin, sequenced in a study of blood T cell repertoires in COVID-19. TCRdb keeps only in-frame clones here, not all; method: immunoSEQ multiplex PCR. The sample carries about 160,000 clones, around 82% recorded once. Sequencing input: peripheral blood. The source is a woman aged 40-49 years with COVID-19, enrolled during active disease.

The chain has TRBV19 and TRBJ1-1; 9 bases line up with TRBD1. Germline V gives CDR1 LNHDA, CDR2 SQIVND (reference sequence). CDR3 length: 15 residues. V trimming: 6 bases; J trimming: 3 bases; junction bases outside the gene matches: 8. The CDR3 sequence is CASSSQGARDTEAFF. The DNA of the CDR3 is TGTGCCAGTAGCTCACAGGGGGCGCGGGACACTGAAGCTTTCTTT.

The chain employs TRBV28 and TRBJ1-1; tentative D call: TRBD1 (5 bases). Between the trimmed V and J ends, which lost 0 bases and 5 bases, there was a span of 10 bases. The length of the CDR3 is 14 residues. Germline V gives CDR1 MDHEN, CDR2 SYDVKM. The CDR3 DNA sequence: TGTGCCAGCAGTTTATGGTCAGGGAGGACTGAAGCTTTCTTT. Its protein is CASSLWSGRTEAFF.

This sequence joins TRBV6-6 and TRBJ1-1; 7 nucleotides agree with TRBD1. J was trimmed by 3 bases and V by 8 bases; bases with no gene match: 3. In germline, CDR1 is MNHNY, CDR2 SVGAGI (reference sequence). The CDR3 contains 12 residues. CDR3 DNA: TGTGCCAGCGGAACAGGGGACACTGAAGCTTTCTTT. It yields the protein CASGTGDTEAFF.

The CDR3 bases are TGTGCCAGCAGCAAGGGGGCGCGATCCTATGGCTACACCTTC. This sequence encodes CASSKGARSYGYTF. The chain links TRBV21-1 to TRBJ1-2; the table gives TRBD1 as D, unverified against the DNA. TRBV21-1 is a known pseudogene. The CDR3 totals 14 residues.

The V call is TRBV14, the J call TRBJ2-5, with 8 nucleotides matching TRBD2. Germline-derived CDR1 and CDR2 are SGHDN and FVKESK. CDR3 length equals 16 residues. V was pared by 4 bases and J by 3 bases, with 10 bases of the junction left unmatched. CDR3 amino acids: CASSLLSGLGKETQYF. In nucleotides, the CDR3 is TGTGCCAGCAGCCTTTTATCGGGACTAGGAAAAGAGACCCAGTACTTC.

V usage is TRBV29-1 and J usage is TRBJ2-7; D uncertain. Germline V gene lookup returns CDR1 SQVTM and CDR2 ANQGSEA. V was cut by 6 bases and J by 3 bases, with 9 bases left in between. The CDR3 spans 11 residues. The CDR3 nucleotides read TGCAGCGTACGCGCGGACTACGAGCAGTACTTC. Protein: CSVRADYEQYF.

The chain joins TRBV18 to TRBJ2-3; perhaps TRBD1 as D (6 bases). This CDR3 has 18 residues. V lost 4 bases to trimming and J lost 1 base, with 21 bases between them. CDR1 KGHSH and CDR2 LQKENI come from the germline V gene. The CDR3 sequence is CASSLQGAGAGGTDTQYF. CDR3 DNA sequence: TGTGCCAGCTCACTTCAAGGAGCAGGGGCTGGGGGCACAGATACGCAGTATTTT.

This clone was counted a few times. This sequence joins TRBV6-5 and TRBJ1-1, with D unresolved. Germline V gives CDR1 MNHEY, CDR2 SVGAGI. V was clipped by 0 bases and J by 5 bases, with 7 bases between them. The CDR3 length is 13 residues. The CDR3 sequence: CASSYSPSTEAFF. CDR3 DNA: TGTGCCAGCAGTTACTCCCCATCAACTGAAGCTTTCTTT.

The chain is built from TRBV12-3 or TRBV12-4 and TRBJ2-5; no definite D call. Trimming took off 1 base at V and 3 bases at J, with 6 bases between the two ends. The CDR3 has 13 residues. In nucleotides, the CDR3 is TGTGCCAGCAGTTTAGAAGGAGAAGAGACCCAGTACTTC. Residues: CASSLEGEETQYF.

The J gene is TRBJ1-2, the V gene TRBV19; no firm D call. This CDR3 is 13 amino acids long. Germline V gene sequence: CDR1 LNHDA, CDR2 SQIVND (reference sequence). Trimming took off 5 bases at V and 4 bases at J, with 11 bases between the two ends. CDR3 amino acids: CASSAGSGYGYTF. The DNA of the CDR3 is TGTGCCAGTAGTGCGGGGAGTGGCTATGGCTACACCTTC.

This clone has just one count. In DNA, the CDR3 is TGTGCCAGCTCACTGGACAGAGTAAAAGAGACCCAGTACTTC. Translated, it gives CASSLDRVKETQYF. J is TRBJ2-5 and V is TRBV18; D is perhaps TRBD1 (6 bases). CDR3 length equals 14 residues. Germline V lookup: CDR1 KGHSH, CDR2 LQKENI. With 4 bases removed from V and 3 bases from J, the gap between germline ends came to 12 bases.

The chain employs TRBV7-2 and TRBJ1-4; unclear D gene. Between the trimmed V and J ends, which lost 1 base and 0 bases, there was a span of 9 bases. In germline, CDR1 is SGHTA, CDR2 FQGNSA. The CDR3 extends over 16 amino acids. CDR3 in DNA: TGTGCCAGCAGCTTAGAAGAGGAGGCAACTAATGAAAAACTGTTTTTT. Amino acids: CASSLEEEATNEKLFF.

In DNA form, the CDR3 reads TGTGCCAGCAGTCCTGTCGCGGCAGGGGGTCAGCCCCAGCATTTT. Amino acids: CASSPVAAGGQPQHF. The V gene is TRBV6-5, the J gene TRBJ1-5; 7 bases are a match to TRBD1. The CDR3 spans 15 residues. CDR1 is MNHEY and CDR2 is SVGAGI in the germline V gene. Trimming took 5 bases from V and 6 from J; bases not matched to a gene: 10.

The chain has TRBV2 and TRBJ2-3; D is uncertain. The CDR3 spans 12 residues. The germline V and J ends were trimmed by 6 bases and 5 bases, with 9 bases remaining between them. From germline, CDR1 is SNHLY and CDR2 FYNNEI. CDR3 coding DNA: TGTGCCAGCAGCGGTCGAGTAGATACGCAGTATTTT. It translates to CASSGRVDTQYF.

The chain combines TRBV2 with TRBJ2-5; the D gene is possibly TRBD1 (5 bases). This CDR3 has 12 amino acids. Germline V CDR1 and CDR2: SNHLY, FYNNEI. Trimming took off 6 bases at V and 3 bases at J, with 8 bases between the two ends. CDR3: CASSLGEETQYF. In DNA, the CDR3 is TGTGCCAGCAGCCTAGGGGAAGAGACCCAGTACTTC.